The clone carrying this TCR beta chain was seen only once. Its antigen remains unidentified. Per the germline V gene, CDR1 is SGHRS and CDR2 is YFSETQ. The CDR3 sequence is 16 residues long. With 4 bases clipped from V and 0 bases from J, the junction kept 6 bases outside the gene matches. Here immunoSEQ multiplex PCR was the method, and the copy in TCRdb shows in-frame clones only, minus some. The table shows tens of thousands of clones, with more than 90% occurring only once. This specimen comes from a study of T cell responses to AZD1222 COVID-19 vaccine. Study-level background: Second doses at about 4 or about 12 weeks were pooled.

The study, taken as a whole, reports: After two AZD1222 doses, spike-specific TCR breadth and depth rose versus day 0. Mostly white British, mostly female donors; authors suggested clonal diversity may be underestimated. Seropositivity was recorded at baseline in only six AZD1222 recipients.

Specimen: peripheral blood, collected on day 0 of AZD1222 vaccination. The TCR sequence derives from an adult in good health. The rearrangement links TRBV5-1 to TRBJ1-4, with TRBD1 matching 7 bases. DNA for the CDR3: TGCGCCAGCAGCCGCCAGGGGGGATCAACTAATGAAAAACTGTTTTTT. It is translated as CASSRQGGSTNEKLFF.